This TCR beta chain was obtained from a study of T cell repertoires and HLA-DP antigens. Study-level information: Sorted CD137+CD4+ samples averaged around 230 ng DNA; pre-culture CD4+ samples, 1,200 ng.

CDR1 LNHDA and CDR2 SQIVND come from the germline V gene (reference sequence). This CDR3 has 15 residues. Trimming pared 4 bases from V and 3 bases from J, leaving 15 bases between. Concerning this clone itself: What it recognizes is unknown.

The assay was immunoSEQ multiplex PCR, and TCRdb's table has in-frame clones only and misses some. This sample carries fewer than 75,000 clones, around four fifths of them seen once, and the ten largest clones take roughly 1.6%. Sequencing input: CD4+ T cells from PBMCs. This receptor was identified in a man between 60 and 70 years old in good health and CMV-seronegative. The rearrangement joins TRBV19 to TRBJ1-1; tentative D call: TRBD1 (5 bases). Written as DNA, the CDR3 is TGTGCCAGTAGTACAATGACCTTACAGGACACTGAAGCTTTCTTT. Its protein is CASSTMTLQDTEAFF.